This T cell receptor beta chain was documented in a study of graft-versus-host responses after intestinal transplantation. The overall study: Among the recipients, transplants were multivisceral, liver-intestinal, or isolated intestinal. The study, taken as a whole, reports: HvG clone declines early post-transplant were associated with peak circulating GvH levels.

This clone appeared once. Its antigen is unknown. The assay was immunoSEQ multiplex PCR, and TCRdb's table has in-frame clones only and misses some. The profile shows under 100,000 clones, more than 80% of them singletons. Sequences were derived from PBMCs, sampled about 460 days after intestinal transplant. This clonotype was obtained from a human patient who received an intestinal transplant, so some T cells may come from the graft donor.

The CDR3 nucleotides are TGTGCCAGCAGCCCCGACAGGGGGGGGAGAGGCTACACCTTC. This gives the protein CASSPDRGGRGYTF. This chain uses TRBV7-3 with TRBJ1-2; TRBD1 agrees at 9 bases. This CDR3 is 14 amino acids long. The ends lost 5 bases at V and 8 bases at J; junction bases unmatched: 9. CDR1 SGHTA and CDR2 FQGTGA come from the germline V gene.